Each of the 4 T cell receptor beta chains below was sequenced from the same sample in a study of blood T cell repertoires in COVID-19. Measured with immunoSEQ multiplex PCR; TCRdb has only the in-frame clones, and not every one. The repertoire includes 350,000 or so clones, 70% to 90% of them detected once, and 1.6% sits in the top ten. The material sequenced was peripheral blood. Source of these receptors: a woman aged 30 to 39 with COVID-19, enrolled during active disease.

This chain joins TRBV9 and TRBJ1-1; D is possibly TRBD1 (6 bases). The V end lost 3 bases, the J end lost 1 base, and 10 bases lay between the germline ends. CDR3 length equals 14 residues. The germline V gene has CDR1 SGDLS and CDR2 YYNGEE. The CDR3 sequence is CASSADRPNTEAFF. The CDR3 nucleotides read TGTGCCAGCAGCGCAGACAGGCCGAACACTGAAGCTTTCTTT.

The V call is TRBV7-9, the J call TRBJ1-6; TRBD1 aligns across 11 bases. CDR1 SEHNR and CDR2 FQNEAQ come from the germline V gene (reference sequence). The CDR3 totals 15 residues. The V segment lost 5 bases and the J segment 10 bases; nucleotides outside the gene matches: 7. The CDR3 coding sequence is TGTGCCAGCAGCGACCGGGACAGGGGGATCTCACCCCTCCACTTT. Translating gives CASSDRDRGISPLHF.

The rearrangement joins TRBV5-1 to TRBJ1-6; weak D call: TRBD1 (5 bases). V was clipped by 2 bases and J by 7 bases, with 13 bases between them. Per the germline V gene, CDR1 is SGHRS and CDR2 is YFSETQ. The CDR3 has 15 residues. CDR3 sequence: CASSFTTASNSPLHF. In nucleotides, the CDR3 is TGCGCCAGCAGCTTTACGACAGCCTCAAATTCACCCCTCCACTTT.

V and J are TRBV4-1 and TRBJ2-3; TRBD2 aligns across 8 bases. CDR3 size: 16 residues. CDR1 is MGHRA and CDR2 is YSYEKL in the germline V gene. V was pared by 7 bases and J by 0 bases, with 9 bases of the junction left unmatched. The CDR3 DNA is TGCGCCAGCAACCGGGGGGGGACCACTAGCACAGATACGCAGTATTTT. This encodes CASNRGGTTSTDTQYF.